The 30 T cell receptor beta chains below all came from one sample that was sequenced in a study of cytomegalovirus exposure and HLA in healthy donors. A multiplex PCR was run with 60 Vbeta primers and 13 Jbeta primers. The assay was immunoSEQ multiplex PCR, and TCRdb's table has in-frame clones only and misses some. The sample yields over 110,000 clones, around 82% seen once. The sample taken for sequencing was PBMCs. These TCRs come from a woman aged 40-49 years in good health and CMV-seropositive.

The rearrangement joins TRBV6-5 to TRBJ2-2; no clear D. Germline V gene data show CDR1 as MNHEY and CDR2 as SVGAGI. V lost 4 bases, J lost 9 bases, and 9 bases lay in between. The CDR3 extends over 12 amino acids. CDR3 coding DNA: TGTGCCAGCAGTTTAGTTGGTAGGGAGCTGTTTTTT. It translates to CASSLVGRELFF.

V and J are TRBV14 and TRBJ2-2; no definite D call. This CDR3 is 14 amino acids long. Between the trimmed V and J ends, which lost 3 bases and 6 bases, there was a span of 11 bases. CDR1 is SGHDN, CDR2 FVKESK, per germline. This CDR3 reads CASSQLEKAGELFF. In nucleotides, the CDR3 is TGTGCCAGCAGCCAGCTCGAGAAAGCCGGGGAGCTGTTTTTT.

This clone came up a few times. V usage is TRBV28 and J usage is TRBJ2-1, with TRBD1 identical over 8 bases. V shed 2 bases, J shed 7 bases, and the junction held 13 bases outside the gene matches. The CDR3 is made up of 17 amino acids. Germline lookup yields CDR1 MDHEN and CDR2 SYDVKM. The CDR3 DNA sequence: TGTGCCAGCAGTTTAGACGGGGACAGGCCATTAGATAATGAGCAGTTCTTC. This codes for CASSLDGDRPLDNEQFF.

CDR3 nucleotides: TGTGCCAGCAGCGACCGGGATAGGAATGAGCAGTTCTTC. It specifies CASSDRDRNEQFF. This chain uses TRBV5-5 with TRBJ2-1; weak D call: TRBD2 (5 bases). The V end lost 4 bases, the J end lost 7 bases, and 12 bases lay between the germline ends. Germline V gene sequence: CDR1 SGHKS, CDR2 YYEKEE (reference sequence). The CDR3 has 13 residues.

The chain is built from TRBV6-5 and TRBJ2-1; 7 bases match TRBD2. Unmatched junction bases numbered 8, after V lost 5 bases and J lost 4 bases. The CDR3 covers 15 residues. Germline V lookup: CDR1 MNHEY, CDR2 SVGAGI. CDR3 bases: TGTGCCAGCAGTCCGGGCGGGAGTCTTTACAATGAGCAGTTCTTC. This encodes CASSPGGSLYNEQFF.

The chain couples TRBV5-1 to TRBJ2-7, with D tentatively TRBD2 (6 bases). The CDR3 extends over 13 amino acids. The V gene's germline CDR1 is SGHRS and CDR2 YFSETQ. V was shortened by 2 bases and J by 6 bases, with 12 bases between the two germline ends. The CDR3 here is CASSFAGGGEQYF. The DNA for the CDR3 is TGCGCCAGCAGCTTCGCCGGGGGTGGCGAGCAGTACTTC.

The chain joins TRBV5-1 to TRBJ1-1, with a possible D match to TRBD1 (6 bases). V was shortened by 4 bases and J by 9 bases, with 19 bases between the two germline ends. Germline assignment: CDR1 SGHRS and CDR2 YFSETQ. The CDR3 length is 14 residues. CDR3 coding DNA: TGCGCCAGCAGCGGGGGGGGGCAGGGGATGAAAGCTTTCTTT. It specifies CASSGGGQGMKAFF.

The chain has TRBV23-1 and TRBJ2-1, with D perhaps matching TRBD2 (5 bases). TRBV23-1 is marked as an open reading frame, function uncertain. This CDR3 comprises 16 residues. Trimming took 0 bases from V and 8 from J, leaving 17 bases between them. The CDR3, as DNA: TGCGCCAGCAGTCAATCGTGCAGAAGAGGGTGCGATGAGCAGTTCTTC. It is translated as CASSQSCRRGCDEQFF.

This clone was recorded only once. The rearrangement joins TRBV5-6 to TRBJ1-2; 9 bases agree with TRBD1. With V trimmed by 0 bases and J by 8 bases, 8 bases remained unmatched. Per the germline V gene, CDR1 is SGHDT and CDR2 is YYEEEE. The CDR3 has 15 residues. The CDR3 region is CASSLGTGGAFGYTF. DNA of the CDR3: TGTGCCAGCAGCTTGGGCACAGGGGGCGCGTTCGGCTACACCTTC.

The chain employs TRBV14 and TRBJ2-1; D remains ambiguous. The CDR3 covers 13 residues. Trimming shortened V by 3 bases and J by 8 bases, and 11 bases separated the two germline ends. The germline gives CDR1 SGHDN, CDR2 FVKESK. Written as DNA, the CDR3 is TGTGCCAGCAGCCATAGGAGACGCTATGAGCAGTTCTTC. As protein: CASSHRRRYEQFF.

This clone has only one observation. V gene TRBV29-1 combines with J gene TRBJ1-2, with D uncertain. The CDR3 length is 14 residues. The germline CDR1 and CDR2 sequences are SQVTM and ANQGSEA. Trimming pared 4 bases from V and 4 bases from J, leaving 16 bases between. The chain's CDR3 is CSVVFRGLGYGYTF. The CDR3 DNA sequence: TGCAGCGTTGTGTTCCGGGGTTTAGGCTATGGCTACACCTTC.

V usage is TRBV5-1 and J usage is TRBJ2-7, with 11 bases that match TRBD2. With V trimmed by 5 bases and J by 5 bases, 12 bases remained unmatched. This CDR3 is built from 16 residues. The germline gives CDR1 SGHRS, CDR2 YFSETQ. The CDR3 reads CASRTGILAGVHEQYF. CDR3 in DNA: TGCGCCAGCAGGACCGGCATACTAGCGGGAGTCCACGAGCAGTACTTC.

The chain couples TRBV4-1 to TRBJ2-1, with 8 bases identical to TRBD1. V was clipped by 2 bases and J by 3 bases; unmatched bases: 6. Looked up from germline, CDR1 is MGHRA and CDR2 is YSYEKL. This CDR3 spans 16 amino acids. The CDR3 loop reads CASSQRDRLSYNEQFF. For the CDR3, the DNA is TGCGCCAGCAGCCAAAGGGACAGGCTAAGCTACAATGAGCAGTTCTTC.

As for this clone: The conserved final phenylalanine or tryptophan is absent from the CDR3, which likely points to a read error. The V gene is TRBV10-3, the J gene TRBJ1-1; 7 nucleotides agree with TRBD1. The length of the CDR3 is 14 residues. V shed 6 bases, J shed 4 bases, and the junction held 8 bases outside the gene matches. Germline V gene data show CDR1 as ENHRY and CDR2 as SYGVKD. The CDR3 nucleotides read TGTGCCATCAGGTCCAGGGGGGCTAGCACTGAAGCTTTCCTT. It is translated as CAIRSRGASTEAFL.

A single count supports this clone. The chain carries TRBV6-1 and TRBJ1-1; D is uncertain. The CDR3 contains 16 residues. Per the germline V gene, CDR1 is MNHNS and CDR2 is SASEGT. Trimming removed 3 bases at V and 3 bases at J, with 17 bases between. The CDR3 sequence is CASSDMGATIYTEAFF. The CDR3 region has the DNA TGTGCCAGCAGTGACATGGGCGCAACCATTTACACTGAAGCTTTCTTT.

V and J are TRBV18 and TRBJ2-7; TRBD2 matches at 11 bases. The CDR3 is 17 amino acids. V shed 3 bases and J 3 bases; nucleotides not matched to a gene: 10. Germline V gene sequence: CDR1 KGHSH, CDR2 LQKENI. CDR3 loop: CASSPSSRLAGIYEQYF. The CDR3 bases are TGTGCCAGCTCACCGAGCTCCCGACTAGCGGGAATCTACGAGCAGTACTTC.

The rearrangement joins TRBV7-3 to TRBJ2-1; 9 nucleotides line up with TRBD2. Germline CDR1 and CDR2: SGHTA and FQGTGA. J gave up 2 bases and V 2 bases, and 1 base lay outside the gene matches. The CDR3 extends over 15 amino acids. The CDR3, as DNA: TGTGCCAGCAGCTTAGCGGGAGGGCCCTACAATGAGCAGTTCTTC. Its protein is CASSLAGGPYNEQFF.

CDR3 protein: CASSIISGGNNEQFF. DNA of the CDR3: TGTGCCAGCAGCATCATTAGCGGGGGTAACAATGAGCAGTTCTTC. The chain carries TRBV7-9 and TRBJ2-1; 9 nucleotides match TRBD2. The germline V gene encodes CDR1 SEHNR and CDR2 FQNEAQ (reference sequence). V lost 5 bases and J lost 5; bases outside the gene matches: 7. This CDR3 has 15 residues.

The rearrangement links TRBV6-5 to TRBJ2-7, with TRBD2 identical over 9 bases. The CDR3 length is 16 residues. Germline loops: CDR1 MNHEY, CDR2 SVGAGI. V was clipped by 0 bases and J by 4 bases; unmatched bases: 7. CDR3 coding DNA: TGTGCCAGCAGTTACTCGAGGGCTAGCGGGGCATACGAGCAGTACTTC. Its translation: CASSYSRASGAYEQYF.

The rearrangement uses TRBV6-5 and TRBJ2-1, with 8 positions matching TRBD2. This CDR3 spans 15 amino acids. V dropped 6 bases and J dropped 8; count of bases not matched to a gene: 12. Germline V gives CDR1 MNHEY, CDR2 SVGAGI. The CDR3 loop is CASRPGLGTVDEQFF. CDR3 nucleotides: TGTGCCAGCAGGCCGGGACTAGGGACGGTCGATGAGCAGTTCTTC.

This sequence joins TRBV11-2 and TRBJ1-4, with D perhaps matching TRBD1 (6 bases). CDR3 length equals 15 residues. Trimming cost V 8 bases and J 2 bases, with 15 bases left between them. Germline assignment: CDR1 SGHAT and CDR2 FQNNGV. In DNA, the CDR3 is TGTGCCAGCTACCCTAGGCAGGGGACTAATGAAAAACTGTTTTTT. This translates into CASYPRQGTNEKLFF.

The J gene is TRBJ1-2, the V gene TRBV28, with D maybe TRBD1 (5 bases). The CDR3 is made up of 15 amino acids. Trimming took off 5 bases at V and 2 bases at J, with 15 bases between the two ends. CDR1 MDHEN and CDR2 SYDVKM come from the germline V gene. The CDR3 loop is CASSPALDSNYGYTF. CDR3 DNA sequence: TGTGCCAGCAGTCCCGCTCTTGACAGCAACTATGGCTACACCTTC.

The chain combines TRBV2 with TRBJ2-3; 9 bases agree with TRBD1. In germline, CDR1 is SNHLY, CDR2 FYNNEI. V dropped 5 bases and J dropped 4; count of bases not matched to a gene: 4. This CDR3 contains 14 residues. The CDR3 DNA reads as TGTGCCAGCAGTACAGGGGGCGCAGCAGATACGCAGTATTTT. Protein: CASSTGGAADTQYF. The entire variable domain, with the rest obtained from reference TRBV2 and TRBJ2-3, is as follows: EPEVTQTPSHQVTQMGQEVILRCVPISNHLYFYWYRQILGQKVEFLVSFYNNEISEKSEIFDDQFSVERPDGSNFTLKIRSTKLEDSAMYFCASSTGGAADTQYFGPGTRLTVL.

As to this clone: At one end the junction does not follow the germline gene, possibly because of a read error. The CDR3 DNA reads TGTTCCAGCACCCAGACGGGATACGAGCAGTACTTC. Translated, it gives CSSTQTGYEQYF. J is TRBJ2-7 and V is TRBV7-9; the D gene is possibly TRBD2 (5 bases). The germline CDR1 and CDR2 sequences are SEHNR and FQNEAQ (reference sequence). This CDR3 contains 12 residues.

This chain uses TRBV7-2 with TRBJ2-7, with 7 bases aligning to TRBD2. V dropped 1 base and J dropped 6; count of bases not matched to a gene: 3. The germline V gene has CDR1 SGHTA and CDR2 FQGNSA. The CDR3 length is 13 residues. The CDR3 reads CASSLVGTTEQYF. The CDR3 nucleotides read TGTGCCAGCAGCTTAGTGGGGACTACCGAGCAGTACTTC.

The chain recombines TRBV29-1 with TRBJ1-2; TRBD1 matches at 8 bases. Per the germline V gene, CDR1 is SQVTM and CDR2 is ANQGSEA. The CDR3 totals 15 residues. V gave up 0 bases and J gave up 3 bases; unmatched junction bases: 6. CDR3 loop: CSVEDLGQAYYGYTF. The CDR3 DNA is TGCAGCGTTGAAGATTTGGGACAGGCGTACTATGGCTACACCTTC.

This sequence joins TRBV28 and TRBJ2-1, with a weak D call TRBD2 (5 bases). V was clipped by 7 bases and J by 7 bases, with 11 bases between them. Per the germline V gene, CDR1 is MDHEN and CDR2 is SYDVKM. This CDR3 is 12 amino acids long. The CDR3 loop is CASKGVGNEQFF. The CDR3 DNA reads as TGTGCCAGCAAGGGAGTGGGGAATGAGCAGTTCTTC.

DNA of the CDR3: TGTGCCAGCAGTTACCAGGGGCTCTACTCCTACGAGCAGTACTTC. It encodes CASSYQGLYSYEQYF. The chain links TRBV28 to TRBJ2-7; tentatively, D is TRBD1 (6 bases). Trimming shortened V by 4 bases and J by 0 bases, and 13 bases separated the two germline ends. Germline V gene sequence: CDR1 MDHEN, CDR2 SYDVKM. This CDR3 has 15 residues.

The V gene is TRBV7-6, the J gene TRBJ1-4; TRBD1 is a possible D gene (6 bases). CDR1 is SGHVS, CDR2 FNYEAQ, per germline. The V and J ends lost 5 bases and 8 bases respectively, with 12 bases between them. This CDR3 has 13 amino acids. CDR3 in DNA: TGTGCCAGCAGCCTGGGGAGGGGGGAAAAACTGTTTTTT. The encoded protein is CASSLGRGEKLFF.

This clone was detected only a few times. The CDR3 DNA reads TGTGCCAGCAGAGCCCTCATAGCGGGAGGGATGGATGAGCAGTTCTTC. Amino acid sequence: CASRALIAGGMDEQFF. The genes are TRBV7-9 and TRBJ2-1, with 11 bases that match TRBD2. CDR1 is SEHNR and CDR2 is FQNEAQ in the germline V gene (reference sequence). The CDR3 is made up of 16 amino acids. After removal of 6 bases from V and 8 bases from J, the junction contained 12 bases not matched to a gene. The entire variable domain, with the rest obtained from reference TRBV7-9 and TRBJ2-1, is as follows: DTGVSQNPRHKITKRGQNVTFRCDPISEHNRLYWYRQTLGQGPEFLTYFQNEAQLEKSRLLSDRFSAERPKGSFSTLEIQRTEQGDSAMYLCASRALIAGGMDEQFFGPGTRLTVL.